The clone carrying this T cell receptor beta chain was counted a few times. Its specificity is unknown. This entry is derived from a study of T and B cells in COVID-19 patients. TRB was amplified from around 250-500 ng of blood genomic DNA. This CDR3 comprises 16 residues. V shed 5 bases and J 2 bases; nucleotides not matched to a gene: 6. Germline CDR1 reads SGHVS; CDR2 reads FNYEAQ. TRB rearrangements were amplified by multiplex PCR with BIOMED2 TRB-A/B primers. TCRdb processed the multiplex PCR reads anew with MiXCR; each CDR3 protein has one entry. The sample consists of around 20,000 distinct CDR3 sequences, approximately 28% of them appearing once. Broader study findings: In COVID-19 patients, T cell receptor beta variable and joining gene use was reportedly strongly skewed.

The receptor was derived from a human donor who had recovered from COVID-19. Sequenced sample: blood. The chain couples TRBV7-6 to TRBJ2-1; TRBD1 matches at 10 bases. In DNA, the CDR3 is TGTGCCAGCAGCGCGAGACAGGGGGCTACCTACAATGAGCAGTTCTTC. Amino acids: CASSARQGATYNEQFF.